This T cell receptor beta chain originates from a study of CD8 T cells in Susac syndrome. Study results and limitations: The authors acknowledged that their TCR sequencing and HLA analysis involved a relatively small number of individuals.

CD8+ and CD4+ T cells from blood underwent TCR beta sequencing, which was carried out in a high-throughput format. CDR1 and CDR2 from the germline V gene are KGHDR and SFDVKD. Trimming cost V 7 bases and J 1 base, with 14 bases left between them. The CDR3 totals 15 residues. Random hexamers were used to reverse transcribe an amount of about 0.5 to 1 ug RNA. TCRdb analysed the immunoSEQ multiplex PCR reads with MiXCR anew, one entry per CDR3 protein. The sample consists of under 350,000 distinct CDR3 sequences, about 92% of them appearing once. About this clonotype: As yet, its antigen is unknown.

Sequencing was performed on CD4+ T cells from PBMCs. The origin of this receptor is a human donor with multiple sclerosis. The V and J genes are TRBV24-1 and TRBJ2-3; D remains unclear. CDR3 DNA: TGTGCCACCAGCCATACAGCCCCGGGCACAGATACGCAGTATTTT. Translation gives CATSHTAPGTDTQYF.